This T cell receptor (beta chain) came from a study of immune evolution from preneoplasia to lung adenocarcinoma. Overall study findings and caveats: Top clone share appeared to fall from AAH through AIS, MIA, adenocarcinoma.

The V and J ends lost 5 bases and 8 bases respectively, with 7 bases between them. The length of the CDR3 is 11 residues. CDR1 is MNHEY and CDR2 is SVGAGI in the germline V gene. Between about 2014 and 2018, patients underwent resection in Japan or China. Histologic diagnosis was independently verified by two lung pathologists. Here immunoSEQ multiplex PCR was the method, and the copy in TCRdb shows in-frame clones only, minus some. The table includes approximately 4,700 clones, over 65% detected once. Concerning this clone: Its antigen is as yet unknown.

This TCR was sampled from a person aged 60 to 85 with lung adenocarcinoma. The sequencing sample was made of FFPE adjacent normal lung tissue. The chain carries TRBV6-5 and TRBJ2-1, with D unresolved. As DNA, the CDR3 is TGTGCCAGCAGTGAACTCTATGAGCAGTTCTTC. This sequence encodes CASSELYEQFF.